The 20 T cell receptor beta chains below come from one sample, sequenced in a study of blood T cell repertoires in COVID-19. TCRdb's table, derived via immunoSEQ multiplex PCR, lists solely in-frame clones and lacks some. The sample consists of about 74,000 clones, more than 75% of them appearing once. The sample consisted of peripheral blood. These receptors were obtained from an elderly woman with active or convalescent COVID-19.

The V gene is TRBV18, the J gene TRBJ2-3; TRBD1 might be the D (6 bases). V was clipped by 0 bases and J by 7 bases, with 11 bases between them. The CDR3 is 14 amino acids. CDR1 KGHSH and CDR2 LQKENI come from the germline V gene. The CDR3: CASSPPTGRYTQYF. The CDR3, as DNA: TGTGCCAGCTCACCACCGACAGGCCGTTATACGCAGTATTTT.

The chain carries TRBV13 and TRBJ1-3, with 7 bases aligning to TRBD1. Unmatched junction bases numbered 3, after V lost 4 bases and J lost 3 bases. The length of the CDR3 is 14 residues. CDR1 and CDR2 from the germline V gene are PRHDT and FYEKMQ (reference sequence). The CDR3 region has the DNA TGTGCCAGCAGCTCAGGGACAGTTGGAAACACCATATATTTT. Protein sequence: CASSSGTVGNTIYF.

The rearrangement links TRBV9 to TRBJ1-4; possibly TRBD1 for D (5 bases). Germline V gene data show CDR1 as SGDLS and CDR2 as YYNGEE. Trimming cost V 0 bases and J 8 bases, with 17 bases left between them. This CDR3 is built from 16 residues. The CDR3 region is CASSVGVGGGGEKLFF. The CDR3 coding sequence is TGTGCCAGCAGCGTAGGGGTCGGGGGAGGAGGAGAAAAACTGTTTTTT.

The J gene is TRBJ1-1, the V gene TRBV28; no firm D call. Trimming removed 7 bases at V and 1 base at J, with 10 bases between. In germline, CDR1 is MDHEN, CDR2 SYDVKM. The CDR3 is made up of 13 amino acids. This CDR3 reads CASNRGRNTEAFF. The DNA for the CDR3 is TGTGCCAGCAATAGAGGGAGGAACACTGAAGCTTTCTTT.

The J gene is TRBJ1-2, the V gene TRBV11-2, with TRBD1 matching over 7 bases. V gave up 5 bases and J gave up 4 bases; unmatched junction bases: 10. The CDR3 has 15 amino acids. From germline, CDR1 is SGHAT and CDR2 FQNNGV. The CDR3 is CASSISGGLVYGYTF. The CDR3 nucleotides read TGTGCCAGCAGCATCTCAGGGGGACTGGTCTATGGCTACACCTTC.

The V gene is TRBV7-2, the J gene TRBJ1-2; perhaps TRBD1 as D (5 bases). Trimming left V 5 bases short and J 2 bases short, with 9 bases between. This CDR3 has 13 residues. Germline values: CDR1 SGHTA, CDR2 FQGNSA. The CDR3 DNA is TGTGCCAGCAGCCCAACAGGCAACTATGGCTACACCTTC. It yields the protein CASSPTGNYGYTF.

This rearrangement joins TRBV5-4 to TRBJ2-5, with D unresolved. Germline V gene sequence: CDR1 SGHNT, CDR2 YYREEE (reference sequence). CDR3 length: 14 residues. The V gene lost 4 bases and the J gene lost 7 bases, with 17 bases spanning the gap. The chain's CDR3 is CASSLSREIRTQYF. The CDR3 DNA follows: TGTGCCAGCAGCCTGAGTCGAGAAATAAGGACCCAGTACTTC.

The genes are TRBV7-2 and TRBJ1-5; D is undetermined. V lost 0 bases and J 8 bases, leaving 8 bases between the germline ends. The V gene's germline CDR1 is SGHTA and CDR2 FQGNSA. The CDR3 is made up of 13 amino acids. The CDR3 DNA reads TGTGCCAGCAGCTTAGCGTTTGGAGAGCCCCAGCATTTT. Protein product: CASSLAFGEPQHF.

The chain carries TRBV30 and TRBJ1-2; the D is unclear. V lost 0 bases and J 4 bases, leaving 12 bases between the germline ends. The CDR3 contains 14 residues. Germline CDR1 is GTSNPN and CDR2 is SVGIG (reference sequence). CDR3 nucleotide sequence: TGTGCCTGGAGTGTTTTACAGTCCGGCTATGGCTACACCTTC. Amino acids: CAWSVLQSGYGYTF.

The chain couples TRBV2 to TRBJ2-7; D possibly corresponds to TRBD1 (6 bases). This CDR3 has 13 amino acids. V lost 3 bases to trimming and J lost 5 bases, with 11 bases between them. Germline CDR1 and CDR2: SNHLY and FYNNEI. CDR3 sequence (DNA): TGTGCCAGCAGTGAGACCAGGGGCAACGAGCAGTACTTC. This sequence encodes CASSETRGNEQYF.

The chain links TRBV28 to TRBJ1-5; 7 bases are shared with TRBD1. Losses at the gene ends were 3 bases for V and 0 bases for J; bases not matched to a gene: 8. Germline V gene data show CDR1 as MDHEN and CDR2 as SYDVKM. CDR3 length: 17 amino acids. This CDR3 is CASSFGTEIYSNQPQHF. CDR3 coding DNA: TGTGCCAGCAGTTTTGGGACAGAGATTTATAGCAATCAGCCCCAGCATTTT. Full variable domain (remainder filled in from reference TRBV28 and TRBJ1-5): DVKVTQSSRYLVKRTGEKVFLECVQDMDHENMFWYRQDPGLGLRLIYFSYDVKMKEKGDIPEGYSVSREKKERFSLILESASTNQTSMYLCASSFGTEIYSNQPQHFGDGTRLSIL.

This chain joins TRBV19 and TRBJ2-3, with TRBD2 as a possible D gene (7 bases). Germline assignment: CDR1 LNHDA and CDR2 SQIVND (reference sequence). The CDR3 length is 15 residues. V lost 6 bases, J lost 3 bases, and 16 bases lay in between. Here the CDR3 DNA reads TGTGCCAGTAGACCTCGGGGGGCTGGGACAGATACGCAGTATTTT. Amino acids: CASRPRGAGTDTQYF.

The rearrangement links TRBV5-1 to TRBJ1-2; D might be TRBD1 (6 bases). V lost 0 bases and J lost 6, with 12 bases in between. The CDR3 totals 14 residues. Germline V CDR1 and CDR2: SGHRS, YFSETQ. The CDR3, as DNA: TGCGCCAGCAGCTTGGGAGGGGGTATCGATGGCTACACCTTC. Translated, it gives CASSLGGGIDGYTF.

This clone was detected only once. This chain connects TRBV4-1 to TRBJ2-7, with 7 bases fitting TRBD1. Trimming took 1 base from V and 3 from J; bases not matched to a gene: 3. Germline CDR1 reads MGHRA; CDR2 reads YSYEKL. The CDR3 has 14 amino acids. DNA for the CDR3: TGCGCCAGCAGCCAAGGAACAGGGGACTACGAGCAGTACTTC. This translates into CASSQGTGDYEQYF.

The rearrangement joins TRBV27 to TRBJ2-2, with TRBD2 matching over 9 bases. The germline gives CDR1 MNHEY, CDR2 SMNVEV (reference sequence). CDR3 size: 15 residues. Unmatched junction bases numbered 7, after V lost 4 bases and J lost 7 bases. Here the CDR3 DNA reads TGTGCCAGCAGTTCGGGACTAGCTAAGGACGGGGAGCTGTTTTTT. Amino acid sequence: CASSSGLAKDGELFF.

The chain recombines TRBV3-1 (or the pseudogene TRBV3-2) with TRBJ2-7, with no clear D. Germline CDR1 LGHDT, CDR2 YNNKEL (reference sequence). The CDR3 is made up of 15 amino acids. With 0 bases removed from V and 5 bases from J, the gap between germline ends came to 14 bases. CDR3 protein: CASSQDISVPHEQYF. For the CDR3, the DNA is TGTGCCAGCAGCCAAGATATTTCTGTTCCCCACGAGCAGTACTTC.

V and J are TRBV7-9 and TRBJ1-1, with D unclear. Trimming shortened V by 11 bases and J by 3 bases, and 13 bases separated the two germline ends. CDR1 and CDR2 from the germline V gene are SEHNR and FQNEAQ (reference sequence). The CDR3 totals 12 residues. The CDR3 spells CAADFEDTEAFF. CDR3 nucleotide sequence: TGTGCCGCAGATTTTGAGGACACTGAAGCTTTCTTT.

CDR3 sequence (DNA): TGTGCCAGTAGTATAGGCCCCAGAGGGGGAGCAGATACGCAGTATTTT. Its protein product is CASSIGPRGGADTQYF. The V and J genes are TRBV19 and TRBJ2-3, with D possibly TRBD1 on 6 matching bases. The CDR3 has 16 amino acids. Trimming pared 1 base from V and 4 bases from J, leaving 15 bases between. Looked up from germline, CDR1 is LNHDA and CDR2 is SQIVND (reference sequence).

The rearrangement links TRBV5-4 to TRBJ2-3; the match to TRBD1 covers 7 bases. The trim removed 2 bases at V and 4 bases at J, leaving 10 bases unmatched. The germline V gene has CDR1 SGHNT and CDR2 YYREEE (reference sequence). This CDR3 comprises 16 residues. CDR3 residues: CASSLGGMGRSDTQYF. CDR3 bases: TGTGCCAGCAGCTTAGGGGGCATGGGGCGTTCAGATACGCAGTATTTT.

The chain recombines TRBV3-1 (or the pseudogene TRBV3-2) with TRBJ1-5; D call uncertain. V lost 1 base and J lost 9, with 10 bases in between. Germline V lookup: CDR1 LGHDT, CDR2 YNNKEL (reference sequence). This CDR3 has 13 residues. The CDR3 loop is CASSQAESRPQHF. CDR3 nucleotide sequence: TGTGCCAGCAGCCAAGCCGAGTCTAGGCCCCAGCATTTT.